The TCR beta chain described here comes from a study of blood T cell repertoires in COVID-19. Study in general: COVID-19 samples from acute and convalescent phases originated in the United States, Italy and Spain.

Authors' analysis steps: How many nucleated cells were present was estimated from reference gene primer amplification. Some clones are missing from TCRdb's copy, which holds only in-frame ones; the method was immunoSEQ multiplex PCR. That table is the source of V, J and clone size, and D and trimming were worked out from the DNA. The table has 200,000 to 250,000 clones, about four fifths seen once; the top ten hold about 3.9%. Trimming cost V 5 bases and J 4 bases, with 17 bases left between them. This CDR3 spans 15 amino acids. Germline values: CDR1 LGHDT, CDR2 YNNKEL (reference sequence). Enrollees, about 18 to 89 years old, lived in about two dozen US areas. No more than 2 weeks before study entry, exposed participants had met a case of COVID-19.

The receptor comes from a woman aged 40-49 years who had been exposed to COVID-19. The chain has TRBV3-1 (or the pseudogene TRBV3-2) and TRBJ1-2; tentative D call: TRBD1 (5 bases). Sequenced input: PBMCs or T cells enriched from blood (not recorded which). Here the CDR3 DNA reads TGTGCCAGCAGCTCTCAGGCAGGGCTCCCCTATGGCTACACCTTC. It is translated as CASSSQAGLPYGYTF.